These T cell receptor beta chains were read from a single sample in a study of Graves' ophthalmopathy and Graves' hyperthyroidism. TCRdb processed the multiplex PCR reads anew with MiXCR; each CDR3 protein has one entry. The data show 660,000 or so distinct CDR3 sequences, with roughly two fifths seen just once and roughly 3% held by the top ten. The sequencing input was peripheral blood. These receptor sequences come from an adult man with Graves' ophthalmopathy. The CDR3 runs from the conserved cysteine through the conserved F or W. Not every row has a clone size; where given, it reads once, few, many or a size class.

j_gene	len	v_gene	abundance	CDR3aa
TRBJ2-2	16	TRBV7-3	many	CASSATGGPNTGELFF
TRBJ1-3	14	TRBV12-3/TRBV12-4	many	CASSPGSSGNTIYF
TRBJ1-6	14	TRBV12-3/TRBV12-4	many	CASSLDNYNSPLHF
TRBJ1-1	15	TRBV6-5	-	CASSYSIIRNTEAFF
TRBJ2-7	14	TRBV12-3/TRBV12-4	many	CASSFHITPYEQYF
TRBJ1-5	16	TRBV12-3/TRBV12-4	-	CASSGDYRQETQPQHF
TRBJ1-2	14	TRBV7-9	many	CASSFLQGDYGYTF
TRBJ1-1	12	TRBV12-3/TRBV12-4	-	CASSNRGTEAFF
TRBJ2-2	14	TRBV12-3/TRBV12-4	-	CASSVTGNTGDLFF
TRBJ2-5	13	TRBV25-1	-	CASVGGSAETQYF
TRBJ1-2	13	TRBV20-1	-	CSAARGGDYGYTF
TRBJ2-3	13	TRBV5-1	few	CASSRGSVDTQYF
TRBJ1-6	14	TRBV3-1	many	CASSQREGNSPLHF
TRBJ1-6	14	TRBV9	-	CASRQEVKGTPLHF
TRBJ2-2	13	TRBV2	many	CASSQGDTGELFF
TRBJ2-7	16	TRBV19	-	CASSPNPSGSSYEQYF
TRBJ1-2	15	TRBV4-2	many	CASSQGRGLNYGYTF
TRBJ2-5	14	TRBV6-5	-	CASSLGQGMQPQYF
TRBJ2-7	12	TRBV10-3	-	CAISENRGEQYF
TRBJ2-7	11	TRBV29-1	-	CSGEGNYEQYF
TRBJ1-4	17	TRBV25-1	-	CASSETPGQGAVEKLFF
TRBJ1-6	16	TRBV5-1	many	CASSLGRTGGNSPLHF